This TCR beta chain was recovered during a study of shared clonotypes between healthy human individuals. The assay was immunoSEQ multiplex PCR, and TCRdb's table has in-frame clones only and misses some. This table has about 2.1 million clones, over 85% appearing once. It was CD45RO-negative cells, positively selected for CCR7, that made up naive CD8 cells, with terminally differentiated effector memory CD45RA+ cells excluded. Germline V gives CDR1 MNHEY, CDR2 SVGAGI. Trimming removed 5 bases from V and 6 bases from J, with 10 bases in between. This CDR3 is built from 13 residues. The chain has TRBV6-5 and TRBJ2-2; possibly TRBD2 for D (5 bases). What was sequenced was naive CD8+ T cells from PBMCs. The origin of this receptor is a man between 18 and 35 years old in good health. Some clones in this sample may be carry-over from other donors' samples. CDR3 sequence (DNA): TGTGCCAGCAGTCTGGCGGGCGCCGGGGAGCTGTTTTTT. It is translated as CASSLAGAGELFF.